Listed below are T cell receptor beta chains from one sample, sequenced in a study of T-cell reconstitution after alpha-beta-depleted transplantation in children. Each CDR3 protein gets one entry after TCRdb re-called the PCR reads with MiXCR. The sample has roughly 340,000 distinct CDR3 sequences, 15% to 20% seen once; the top ten hold about 41%. Sequences were derived from PBMCs, mostly from graft donor cells, sampled 360 days after TCRalphabeta/CD19-depleted stem cell transplant. The receptors stem from a male patient between 2 and 10 years old who had a stem cell transplant for acute lymphoblastic leukemia, so the T cells may come from the graft donor. Both conserved end residues are part of each CDR3. Fields, in order: D gene, J gene, V gene, clone size, CDR3 DNA, CDR3 protein. A D gene is named only where the DNA matches it firmly. Clone size is given for some rows only: seen once, a few or many times, or a class if the clone is expanded.

d_call: NA; j_call: TRBJ2-7; v_call: TRBV27; clone_size: NA; cdr3_nt: TGTGCCAGCAGTTATTCCCTCCCCTCTGACGAGCAGTACTTC; cdr3_aa: CASSYSLPSDEQYF
d_call: TRBD1; j_call: TRBJ2-1; v_call: TRBV9; clone_size: few; cdr3_nt: TGTGCCAGCAGCGTAGAGGGACAGGGCCACAATGAGCAGTTCTTC; cdr3_aa: CASSVEGQGHNEQFF
d_call: NA; j_call: TRBJ1-1; v_call: TRBV7-2; clone_size: few; cdr3_nt: TGTGCCAGCAGCTCGGGACAGAACACTGAAGCTTTCTTT; cdr3_aa: CASSSGQNTEAFF
d_call: TRBD2; j_call: TRBJ2-1; v_call: TRBV5-1; clone_size: few; cdr3_nt: TGCGCCAGCAGCACCTTAGCGGGAGGTCCCGGGGATGAGCAGTTCTTC; cdr3_aa: CASSTLAGGPGDEQFF
d_call: TRBD2; j_call: TRBJ2-3; v_call: TRBV28; clone_size: once; cdr3_nt: TGTGCCAGCAGTTTCGTTACAGGGAGGATTAGCGGGAGCTCATGGACGCAGTATTTT; cdr3_aa: CASSFVTGRISGSSWTQYF
d_call: NA; j_call: TRBJ2-7; v_call: TRBV29-1; clone_size: many; cdr3_nt: TGCAGCGTCGCCCTTCGTCTGGCGGCATACGAGCAGTACTTC; cdr3_aa: CSVALRLAAYEQYF
d_call: NA; j_call: TRBJ1-1; v_call: TRBV29-1; clone_size: NA; cdr3_nt: TGCAGCGTTGAAGGTGTGTATTCGAACACTGAAGCTTTCTTT; cdr3_aa: CSVEGVYSNTEAFF
d_call: TRBD2; j_call: TRBJ2-1; v_call: TRBV12-3/TRBV12-4; clone_size: few; cdr3_nt: TGTGCCAGCAGTTTAGCGCGTGGGGCTAGCGGGAGATACAATGAGCAGTTCTTC; cdr3_aa: CASSLARGASGRYNEQFF
d_call: NA; j_call: TRBJ2-3; v_call: TRBV12-3/TRBV12-4; clone_size: few; cdr3_nt: TGTGCCAGCACTGAGGGAGAGGATGCCACAGATACGCAGTATTTT; cdr3_aa: CASTEGEDATDTQYF
d_call: NA; j_call: TRBJ1-1; v_call: TRBV20-1; clone_size: NA; cdr3_nt: TGCAGTGCTAGTCCGGGTAATCTGAACACTGAAGCTTTCTTT; cdr3_aa: CSASPGNLNTEAFF
d_call: NA; j_call: TRBJ2-1; v_call: TRBV30; clone_size: few; cdr3_nt: TGTGCCTGGAACCAGCAGTTCTTC; cdr3_aa: CAWNQQFF
d_call: NA; j_call: TRBJ2-3; v_call: TRBV20-1; clone_size: few; cdr3_nt: TGCAGTGCTAGAGGTACCCAAGATACGCAGTATTTT; cdr3_aa: CSARGTQDTQYF
d_call: NA; j_call: TRBJ1-1; v_call: TRBV7-9; clone_size: few; cdr3_nt: TGTGCCAGCAGCTTAGGTTCCTTAAACGAGGGTACTGAAGCTTTCTTT; cdr3_aa: CASSLGSLNEGTEAFF
d_call: TRBD2; j_call: TRBJ2-3; v_call: TRBV29-1; clone_size: few; cdr3_nt: TGCAGCGTTGAGGGTTGGGCGGGAGGGCCCACAGATACGCAGTATTTT; cdr3_aa: CSVEGWAGGPTDTQYF
d_call: TRBD2; j_call: TRBJ2-5; v_call: TRBV7-2; clone_size: NA; cdr3_nt: TGTGCCAGCAGCTTAGGTAGCGGGAGCCAAGAGACCCAGTACTTC; cdr3_aa: CASSLGSGSQETQYF
d_call: TRBD1; j_call: TRBJ2-7; v_call: TRBV5-5; clone_size: few; cdr3_nt: TGTGCCAGCAGCTTGCTGGGTTCCGGGACAGGGATCTACGAGCAGTACTTC; cdr3_aa: CASSLLGSGTGIYEQYF
d_call: NA; j_call: TRBJ2-7; v_call: TRBV6-2/TRBV6-3; clone_size: few; cdr3_nt: TGTGCCAGCAACTGGGGGGTTTTCTCCTACGAGCAGTACTTC; cdr3_aa: CASNWGVFSYEQYF
d_call: TRBD2; j_call: TRBJ2-3; v_call: TRBV20-1; clone_size: NA; cdr3_nt: TGCAGTGCTAGTATGGCCCCCTGGCGGGAGAAGGATACGCAGTATTTT; cdr3_aa: CSASMAPWREKDTQYF
d_call: NA; j_call: TRBJ2-1; v_call: TRBV24-1; clone_size: few; cdr3_nt: TGTGCCACCAGTCCAGGATCCTACAATGAGCAGTTCTTC; cdr3_aa: CATSPGSYNEQFF
d_call: NA; j_call: TRBJ2-3; v_call: TRBV12-3/TRBV12-4; clone_size: few; cdr3_nt: TGTGCCAGCAGTCCCCGACTCCTAGATACGCAGTATTTT; cdr3_aa: CASSPRLLDTQYF
d_call: NA; j_call: TRBJ2-7; v_call: TRBV28; clone_size: few; cdr3_nt: TGTGCCACGGGACGAGGGGACGAGCAGTACTTC; cdr3_aa: CATGRGDEQYF
d_call: TRBD2; j_call: TRBJ2-1; v_call: TRBV20-1; clone_size: NA; cdr3_nt: TGCAGTGCTCTCACGCTAGCGGGTTCCTCCTACAATGAGCAGTTCTTC; cdr3_aa: CSALTLAGSSYNEQFF
d_call: NA; j_call: TRBJ2-3; v_call: TRBV5-1; clone_size: few; cdr3_nt: TGCGCCAGCAGCCCTCAAGGGCCTCCTAGCACAGATACGCAGTATTTT; cdr3_aa: CASSPQGPPSTDTQYF
d_call: NA; j_call: TRBJ2-7; v_call: TRBV4-3; clone_size: few; cdr3_nt: TGCGCCAGCAGCCAAGTCGGACAGATCTACGAGCAGTACTTC; cdr3_aa: CASSQVGQIYEQYF
d_call: TRBD2; j_call: TRBJ2-3; v_call: TRBV9; clone_size: NA; cdr3_nt: TGTGCCAGCAGCGTAGCCCAGACACTAGCGGGCGACACAGATACGCAGTATTTT; cdr3_aa: CASSVAQTLAGDTDTQYF
d_call: TRBD1; j_call: TRBJ2-7; v_call: TRBV4-1; clone_size: few; cdr3_nt: TGCGCCAGCAGCGACACCGGGACAGGTGGCACCTACGAGCAGTACTTC; cdr3_aa: CASSDTGTGGTYEQYF
d_call: NA; j_call: TRBJ2-7; v_call: TRBV15; clone_size: NA; cdr3_nt: TGTGCCACCAGCAGAGGCCCTTACGAGCAGTACTTC; cdr3_aa: CATSRGPYEQYF
d_call: NA; j_call: TRBJ2-3; v_call: TRBV18; clone_size: NA; cdr3_nt: TGTGCCAGCTCACGGACCGAAGATACGCAGTATTTT; cdr3_aa: CASSRTEDTQYF
d_call: TRBD2; j_call: TRBJ2-7; v_call: TRBV20-1; clone_size: many; cdr3_nt: TGCAGTGCTACCCTAGCGGCGGTCTCCTACGAGCAGTACTTC; cdr3_aa: CSATLAAVSYEQYF
d_call: TRBD2; j_call: TRBJ2-4; v_call: TRBV9; clone_size: few; cdr3_nt: TGTGCCAGCAGCGTAGGACTAGCGGGAAACATTCAGTACTTC; cdr3_aa: CASSVGLAGNIQYF
d_call: TRBD1; j_call: TRBJ2-2; v_call: TRBV29-1; clone_size: many; cdr3_nt: TGCAGCGTTGAAGGGTGGACAGGGGTAACCGGGGAGCTGTTTTTT; cdr3_aa: CSVEGWTGVTGELFF
d_call: NA; j_call: TRBJ2-2; v_call: TRBV7-9; clone_size: NA; cdr3_nt: TGTGCCAGCAGCTTAGCGGGATCGTACACCGGGGAGCTGTTTTTT; cdr3_aa: CASSLAGSYTGELFF
d_call: TRBD1; j_call: TRBJ1-1; v_call: TRBV27; clone_size: NA; cdr3_nt: TGTGCCAGCAGCGACAGGGAGAACACTGAAGCTTTCTTT; cdr3_aa: CASSDRENTEAFF
d_call: NA; j_call: TRBJ2-1; v_call: TRBV29-1; clone_size: few; cdr3_nt: TGCAGCGTGGCGGACTCAAGGGAGCAGTTCTTC; cdr3_aa: CSVADSREQFF
d_call: NA; j_call: TRBJ2-3; v_call: TRBV3-1; clone_size: NA; cdr3_nt: TGTGCCAGCAGCCAGCTCGTAAAAGGCGGCACAGATACGCAGTATTTT; cdr3_aa: CASSQLVKGGTDTQYF
d_call: NA; j_call: TRBJ1-1; v_call: TRBV28; clone_size: NA; cdr3_nt: TGTGCCAGCAGTTTATTTCATAGGAACACTGAAGCTTTCTTT; cdr3_aa: CASSLFHRNTEAFF
d_call: NA; j_call: TRBJ2-5; v_call: TRBV20-1; clone_size: few; cdr3_nt: TGCAGTGCCTATATGGACACGACTAAGCAAGAGACCCAGTACTTC; cdr3_aa: CSAYMDTTKQETQYF
d_call: NA; j_call: TRBJ2-1; v_call: TRBV2; clone_size: NA; cdr3_nt: TGTGCCTTCAGTGGACTGACTAATGAGCAGTTCTTC; cdr3_aa: CAFSGLTNEQFF
d_call: NA; j_call: TRBJ2-5; v_call: TRBV29-1; clone_size: few; cdr3_nt: TGCAGCGGAGCTCAGGGCCACGAGACCCAGTACTTC; cdr3_aa: CSGAQGHETQYF
d_call: TRBD2; j_call: TRBJ2-1; v_call: TRBV28; clone_size: few; cdr3_nt: TGTGCCACCTTTAGCGGGATCTACAATGAGCAGTTCTTC; cdr3_aa: CATFSGIYNEQFF
d_call: TRBD2; j_call: TRBJ2-2; v_call: TRBV20-1; clone_size: NA; cdr3_nt: TGCAGTGTACGCCTAGCGGGACCCGGGGAGCTGTTTTTT; cdr3_aa: CSVRLAGPGELFF
d_call: NA; j_call: TRBJ1-1; v_call: TRBV5-1; clone_size: many; cdr3_nt: TGCGCCAGCAGCAATGGCCCGAACACTGAAGCTTTCTTT; cdr3_aa: CASSNGPNTEAFF
d_call: NA; j_call: TRBJ2-7; v_call: TRBV5-5; clone_size: few; cdr3_nt: TGTGCCAGCAGTGGACTGGGCGGTAGCGAGCAGTACTTC; cdr3_aa: CASSGLGGSEQYF
d_call: NA; j_call: TRBJ1-2; v_call: TRBV5-1; clone_size: many; cdr3_nt: TGCGCCAGCAGGGGGTCAACTGGCTACACCTTC; cdr3_aa: CASRGSTGYTF
d_call: NA; j_call: TRBJ2-2; v_call: TRBV12-3/TRBV12-4; clone_size: few; cdr3_nt: TGTGCCAGCAGTTTTCGGACTCGAGAAACCGGGGAGCTGTTTTTT; cdr3_aa: CASSFRTRETGELFF